This entry concerns a single T cell receptor beta chain. Germline CDR1 DFQATT, CDR2 SNEGSKA (reference sequence). Trimming at V came to 4 bases and at J to 9 bases, leaving 2 bases not matched to a gene. The CDR3 has 11 residues. The sample originates from a study of blood T cell repertoires in COVID-19. Libraries were prepared by immunoSEQ multiplex PCR; TCRdb keeps only in-frame clonotypes and omits some of them. The sample includes 220,000 or so clones, 84% of them seen just once. The sample consisted of peripheral blood. The rearrangement links TRBV20-1 to TRBJ2-1, with 8 bases that match TRBD1. This receptor was taken from a man aged 30 to 39 with active or convalescent COVID-19. CDR3 sequence reads: CSAKTGGEQFF. The CDR3 DNA reads as TGCAGTGCTAAAACAGGGGGTGAGCAGTTCTTC.